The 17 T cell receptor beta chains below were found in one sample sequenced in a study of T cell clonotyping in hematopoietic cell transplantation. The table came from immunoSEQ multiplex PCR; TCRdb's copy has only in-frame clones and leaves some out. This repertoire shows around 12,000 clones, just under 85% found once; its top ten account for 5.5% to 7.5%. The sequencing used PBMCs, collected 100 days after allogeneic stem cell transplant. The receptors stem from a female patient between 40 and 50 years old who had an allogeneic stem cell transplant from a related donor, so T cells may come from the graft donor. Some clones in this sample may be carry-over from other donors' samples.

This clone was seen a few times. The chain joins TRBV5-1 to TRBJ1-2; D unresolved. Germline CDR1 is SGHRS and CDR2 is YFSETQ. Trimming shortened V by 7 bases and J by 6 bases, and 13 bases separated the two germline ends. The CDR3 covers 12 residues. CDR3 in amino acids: CASGAAGDGYTF. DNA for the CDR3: TGCGCCAGCGGAGCGGCTGGCGATGGCTACACCTTC.

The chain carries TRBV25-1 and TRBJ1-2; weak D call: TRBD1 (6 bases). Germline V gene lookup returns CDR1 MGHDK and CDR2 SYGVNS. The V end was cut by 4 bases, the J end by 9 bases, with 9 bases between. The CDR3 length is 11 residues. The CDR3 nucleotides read TGTGCCAGCAGTGGCAGGGGCCGCTACACCTTC. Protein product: CASSGRGRYTF.

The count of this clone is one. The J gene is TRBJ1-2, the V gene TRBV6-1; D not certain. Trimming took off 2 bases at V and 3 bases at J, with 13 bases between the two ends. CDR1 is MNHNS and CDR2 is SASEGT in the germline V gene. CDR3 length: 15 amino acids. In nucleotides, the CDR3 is TGTGCCAGCAGTGAATGGGTTACCGGGGACTATGGCTACACCTTC. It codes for CASSEWVTGDYGYTF.

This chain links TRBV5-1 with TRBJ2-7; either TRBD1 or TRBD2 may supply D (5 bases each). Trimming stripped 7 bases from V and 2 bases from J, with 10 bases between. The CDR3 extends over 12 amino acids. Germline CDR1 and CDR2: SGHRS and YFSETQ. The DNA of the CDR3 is TGCGCCAGCCGGGGCGGCCCCTACGAGCAGTACTTC. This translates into CASRGGPYEQYF.

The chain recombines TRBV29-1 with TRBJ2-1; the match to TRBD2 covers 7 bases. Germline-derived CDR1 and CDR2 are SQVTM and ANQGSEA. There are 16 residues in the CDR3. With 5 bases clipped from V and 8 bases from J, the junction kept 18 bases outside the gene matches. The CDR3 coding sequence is TGCAGCGTTAAGGGGAGCGGGGCCCATTTGGTCGATGAGCAGTTCTTC. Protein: CSVKGSGAHLVDEQFF.

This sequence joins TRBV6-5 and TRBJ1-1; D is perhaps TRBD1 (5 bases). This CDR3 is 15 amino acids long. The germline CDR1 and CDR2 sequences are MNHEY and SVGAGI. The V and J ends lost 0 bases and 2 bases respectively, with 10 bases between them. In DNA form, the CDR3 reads TGTGCCAGCAGTTACTCGGGGCAGTACAACACTGAAGCTTTCTTT. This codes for CASSYSGQYNTEAFF.

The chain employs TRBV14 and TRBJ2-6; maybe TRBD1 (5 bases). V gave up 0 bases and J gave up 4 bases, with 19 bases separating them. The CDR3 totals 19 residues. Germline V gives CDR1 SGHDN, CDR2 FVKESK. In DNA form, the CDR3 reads TGTGCCAGCAGCCAAGATAGAGGACAATCCTGGACCGGGGCCAACGTCCTGACTTTC. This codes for CASSQDRGQSWTGANVLTF.

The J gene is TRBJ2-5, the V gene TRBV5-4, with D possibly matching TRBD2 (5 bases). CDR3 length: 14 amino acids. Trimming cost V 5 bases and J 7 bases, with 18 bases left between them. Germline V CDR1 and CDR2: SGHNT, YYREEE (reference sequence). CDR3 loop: CASRTGNSRGTQYF. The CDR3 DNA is TGTGCCAGCAGGACCGGGAATTCGAGAGGGACCCAGTACTTC.

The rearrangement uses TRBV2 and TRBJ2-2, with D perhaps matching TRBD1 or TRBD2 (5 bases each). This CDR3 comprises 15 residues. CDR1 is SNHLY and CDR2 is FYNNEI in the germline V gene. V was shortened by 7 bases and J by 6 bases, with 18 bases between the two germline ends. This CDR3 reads CASNPPGLGAGELFF. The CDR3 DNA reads TGTGCCAGCAACCCTCCGGGGTTAGGGGCCGGGGAGCTGTTTTTT.

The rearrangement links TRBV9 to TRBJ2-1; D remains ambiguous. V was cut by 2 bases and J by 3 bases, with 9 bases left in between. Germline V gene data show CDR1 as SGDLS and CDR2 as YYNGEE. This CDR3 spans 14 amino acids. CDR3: CASSVNWVYNEQFF. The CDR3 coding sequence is TGTGCCAGCAGCGTGAACTGGGTCTACAATGAGCAGTTCTTC.

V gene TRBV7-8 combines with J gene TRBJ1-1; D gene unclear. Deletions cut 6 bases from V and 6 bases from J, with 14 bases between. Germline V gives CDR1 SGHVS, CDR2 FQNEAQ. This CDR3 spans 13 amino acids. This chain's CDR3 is CASSQTPGSEAFF. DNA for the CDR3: TGTGCCAGCAGTCAAACCCCTGGGTCTGAAGCTTTCTTT.

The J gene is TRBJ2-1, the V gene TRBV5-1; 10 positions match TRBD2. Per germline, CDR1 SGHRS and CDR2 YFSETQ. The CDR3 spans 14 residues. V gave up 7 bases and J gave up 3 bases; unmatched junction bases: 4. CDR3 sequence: CASQREGLYNEQFF. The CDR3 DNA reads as TGCGCCAGCCAGCGGGAGGGTCTCTACAATGAGCAGTTCTTC.

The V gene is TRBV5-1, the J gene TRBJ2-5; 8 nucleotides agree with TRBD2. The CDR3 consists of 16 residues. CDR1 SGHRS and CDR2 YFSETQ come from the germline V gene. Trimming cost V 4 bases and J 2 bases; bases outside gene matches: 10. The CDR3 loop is CASSMELAGPQETQYF. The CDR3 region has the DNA TGCGCCAGCAGCATGGAATTAGCGGGGCCACAAGAGACCCAGTACTTC.

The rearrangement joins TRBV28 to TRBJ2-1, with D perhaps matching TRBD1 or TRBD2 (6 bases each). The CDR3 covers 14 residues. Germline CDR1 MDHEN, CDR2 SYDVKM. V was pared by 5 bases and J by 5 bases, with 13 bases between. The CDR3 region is CASSDGGHDNEQFF. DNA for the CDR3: TGTGCCAGCAGTGACGGGGGCCATGACAATGAGCAGTTCTTC.

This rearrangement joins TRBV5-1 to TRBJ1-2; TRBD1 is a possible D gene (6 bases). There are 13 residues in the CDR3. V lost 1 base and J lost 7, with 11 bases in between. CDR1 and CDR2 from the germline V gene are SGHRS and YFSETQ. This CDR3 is CASSLTGPGGYTF. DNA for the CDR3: TGCGCCAGCAGCTTGACAGGGCCGGGTGGCTACACCTTC.

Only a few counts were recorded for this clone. Here the CDR3 DNA reads TGTGCCAGCAGTTTATGGGGTCCGACAGGGCACTCCTACAATGAGCAGTTCTTC. Its translation is CASSLWGPTGHSYNEQFF. This chain uses TRBV27 with TRBJ2-1; TRBD1 aligns across 7 bases. With 1 base clipped from V and 0 bases from J, the junction kept 9 bases outside the gene matches. CDR1 and CDR2 from the germline V gene are MNHEY and SMNVEV (reference sequence). The CDR3 spans 18 residues.

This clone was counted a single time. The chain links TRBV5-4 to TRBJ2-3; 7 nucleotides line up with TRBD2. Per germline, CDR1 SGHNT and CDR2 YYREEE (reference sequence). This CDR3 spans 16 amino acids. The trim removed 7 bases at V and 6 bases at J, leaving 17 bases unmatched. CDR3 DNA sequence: TGTGCCAGCCCCTTCGCTAGCGGAAACGTGGGGGATACGCAGTATTTT. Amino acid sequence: CASPFASGNVGDTQYF.